The 16 T cell receptor beta chains in this list originate from one sample, sequenced in a study of human T cells and chemical hapten exposure. One entry per CDR3 protein, called by TCRdb with MiXCR from the RACE reads. This table has tens of thousands of distinct CDR3 sequences, around 12% appearing once. The time point is: patch test 3, about 24 weeks after DPC sensitization. The treatment here: therapeutic diphenylcyclopropenone sensitization with weekly scalp DPC. The source was whole blood, collected in connection with sensitization to the hapten diphenylcyclopropenone (DPC). These receptors originate from a man younger than 40 with alopecia areata. Some clones in this sample may be carry-over from other donors' samples.

The table lists this clonotype with a few counts. The chain carries TRBV5-1 and TRBJ2-3; TRBD1 aligns across 9 bases. This CDR3 region has 15 residues. Germline lookup yields CDR1 SGHRS and CDR2 YFSETQ. The J segment lost 4 bases and the V segment lost 2 bases, leaving 5 bases of the junction unmatched. The CDR3 nucleotides are TGCGCCAGCAGCTTCTCCGGGACAGGGCCAGATACGCAGTATTTT. Its protein is CASSFSGTGPDTQYF.

Many counts were recorded for this clonotype. The chain combines TRBV3-1 with TRBJ1-2, with D possibly matching TRBD1 (5 bases). V lost 0 bases, J lost 0 bases, and 11 bases lay in between. The CDR3 runs 16 residues. CDR1 LGHDT and CDR2 YNNKEL come from the germline V gene (reference sequence). In DNA, the CDR3 is TGTGCCAGCAGCCAAGATTGGCAGGGTGCTAACTATGGCTACACCTTC. This sequence encodes CASSQDWQGANYGYTF. The complete variable domain, with remaining parts taken from reference TRBV3-1 and TRBJ1-2, reads DTAVSQTPKYLVTQMGNDKSIKCEQNLGHDTMYWYKQDSKKFLKIMFSYNNKELIINETVPNRFSPKSPDKAHLNLHINSLELGDSAVYFCASSQDWQGANYGYTFGSGTRLTVV.

This clonotype is medium-sized in the sample. V usage is TRBV12-3 or TRBV12-4 and J usage is TRBJ2-3, with D tentatively TRBD1 (6 bases). This CDR3 has 16 residues. Trimming left V 5 bases short and J 1 base short, with 16 bases between. The CDR3 region has the DNA TGTGCCAGCAGTAAGACAGGTCCGGGCGGCACAGATACGCAGTATTTT. This translates into CASSKTGPGGTDTQYF.

This chain links TRBV11-1 with TRBJ2-1, with 10 nucleotides matching TRBD2. This CDR3 comprises 16 residues. Losses at the gene ends were 2 bases for V and 8 bases for J; bases not matched to a gene: 9. The germline CDR1 and CDR2 sequences are SGHAT and FQDESV (reference sequence). CDR3 sequence: CASSLRLAGVIDEQFF. CDR3 sequence (DNA): TGTGCCAGCAGCTTAAGACTAGCGGGCGTTATAGATGAGCAGTTCTTC.

This clonotype was detected a few times. The chain carries TRBV4-3 and TRBJ1-5; no reliable D call. CDR3 length: 15 amino acids. The germline V and J ends were trimmed by 0 bases and 5 bases, with 11 bases remaining between them. Germline values: CDR1 LGHNA, CDR2 YSLEER. The CDR3 nucleotides are TGCGCCAGCAGCCAAGATCGGACGGAATATCAGCCCCAGCATTTT. It yields the protein CASSQDRTEYQPQHF.

This clonotype was seen repeatedly, ten times or more. The gene calls are TRBV28 and TRBJ2-3, with D perhaps assigned TRBD1 or TRBD2 (6 bases each). CDR3 length equals 16 residues. CDR1 and CDR2 (germline): MDHEN, SYDVKM. Trimming took 5 bases from V and 2 from J, leaving 17 bases between them. CDR3 bases: TGTGCCAGCAGTGCGGGACACTCGATCTCCACAGATACGCAGTATTTT. Translated: CASSAGHSISTDTQYF. The complete variable domain, with remaining parts taken from reference TRBV28 and TRBJ2-3, reads DVKVTQSSRYLVKRTGEKVFLECVQDMDHENMFWYRQDPGLGLRLIYFSYDVKMKEKGDIPEGYSVSREKKERFSLILESASTNQTSMYLCASSAGHSISTDTQYFGPGTRLTVL.

This clonotype was seen only a few times. The chain joins TRBV2 to TRBJ2-1, with 7 bases matching TRBD1. Germline CDR1 SNHLY, CDR2 FYNNEI. There are 13 residues in the CDR3. V dropped 5 bases and J dropped 6; count of bases not matched to a gene: 4. The CDR3 sequence is CASSLGQFNEQFF. CDR3 in DNA: TGTGCCAGCAGTTTGGGACAGTTCAATGAGCAGTTCTTC. Combining the CDR3 with reference TRBV2 and TRBJ2-1 gives the whole variable domain EPEVTQTPSHQVTQMGQEVILRCVPISNHLYFYWYRQILGQKVEFLVSFYNNEISEKSEIFDDQFSVERPDGSNFTLKIRSTKLEDSAMYFCASSLGQFNEQFFGPGTRLTVL.

This clonotype has more than one count but fewer than ten. The gene calls are TRBV2 and TRBJ1-1; no clear D gene. This CDR3 has 14 residues. V lost 6 bases and J lost 0, with 11 bases in between. Germline CDR1 SNHLY, CDR2 FYNNEI. The CDR3 DNA reads as TGTGCCAGCAGGGAACAACCGTTGAACACTGAAGCTTTCTTT. Translation gives CASREQPLNTEAFF. The full variable domain, in which reference TRBV2 and TRBJ1-1 provide the parts outside the CDR3, is EPEVTQTPSHQVTQMGQEVILRCVPISNHLYFYWYRQILGQKVEFLVSFYNNEISEKSEIFDDQFSVERPDGSNFTLKIRSTKLEDSAMYFCASREQPLNTEAFFGQGTRLTVV.

This clonotype was picked up many times. The chain combines TRBV5-4 with TRBJ2-4; D gene unclear. Between the trimmed V and J ends, which lost 4 bases and 0 bases, there was a span of 11 bases. Germline values: CDR1 SGHNT, CDR2 YYREEE (reference sequence). This CDR3 contains 15 residues. CDR3 DNA: TGTGCCAGCAGCCTAATTCCCCTAGCCAAAAACATTCAGTACTTC. This translates into CASSLIPLAKNIQYF.

The J gene is TRBJ2-5, the V gene TRBV28; D tentatively fits TRBD1 or TRBD2 (5 bases each). Trimming left V 2 bases short and J 1 base short, with 8 bases between. Germline V gene sequence: CDR1 MDHEN, CDR2 SYDVKM. The CDR3 is 14 amino acids. CDR3 in amino acids: CASSLTGGQETQYF. DNA for the CDR3: TGTGCCAGCAGTTTAACTGGGGGCCAAGAGACCCAGTACTTC.

In this sample, this clonotype turned up many times. The V call is TRBV6-2 or TRBV6-3, the J call TRBJ1-2; D is unresolved. CDR1 MNHEY and CDR2 SVGEGT come from the germline V gene. V lost 6 bases, J lost 4 bases, and 15 bases lay in between. The CDR3 runs 14 residues. The CDR3 region has the DNA TGTGCCAGCAGCCCTGCAAGTCCGCTCTATGGCTACACCTTC. Translated: CASSPASPLYGYTF.

This clonotype was recorded at least ten times. The rearrangement uses TRBV4-1 and TRBJ1-5; D gene unclear. V was cut by 0 bases and J by 0 bases, with 6 bases left in between. The germline V gene has CDR1 MGHRA and CDR2 YSYEKL. This CDR3 is built from 15 residues. The CDR3 protein is CASSQEPVSNQPQHF. The CDR3, as DNA: TGCGCCAGCAGCCAAGAACCGGTTAGCAATCAGCCCCAGCATTTT.

In its sample, this clonotype was seen a few times. The V and J genes are TRBV9 and TRBJ2-2; 9 nucleotides align to TRBD2. CDR1 and CDR2 from the germline V gene are SGDLS and YYNGEE. The CDR3 extends over 17 amino acids. The J segment lost 3 bases and the V segment lost 0 bases, leaving 6 bases of the junction unmatched. Here the CDR3 reads CASSVARGTSYTGELFF. DNA of the CDR3: TGTGCCAGCAGCGTAGCCCGAGGGACTAGCTACACCGGGGAGCTGTTTTTT.

About this clonotype: Possible read error: a much larger clone is one base away. V and J are TRBV19 and TRBJ2-1; 7 bases map to TRBD1. The CDR3 runs to 19 residues. From germline, CDR1 is LNHDA and CDR2 SQIVND (reference sequence). CDR3 protein: CANSLGDTGAPSLYNEQFF. CDR3 in DNA: TGTGCCAATAGTCTTGGGGATACAGGGGCCCCCTCCCTATACAATGAGCAGTTCTTC.

There are a few counts of this clonotype. The chain uses TRBV20-1 and TRBJ2-3; D not certain. CDR3 length: 14 residues. Per the germline V gene, CDR1 is DFQATT and CDR2 is SNEGSKA (reference sequence). V was shortened by 6 bases and J by 2 bases, with 15 bases between the two germline ends. The CDR3: CSATTHVHTDTQYF. CDR3 coding DNA: TGCAGTGCCACTACGCACGTTCACACAGATACGCAGTATTTT.

The rearrangement uses TRBV7-6 and TRBJ2-6; maybe TRBD1 (6 bases). The V and J ends lost 1 base and 4 bases respectively, with 14 bases between them. Per the germline V gene, CDR1 is SGHVS and CDR2 is FNYEAQ. CDR3 length: 17 amino acids. This chain's CDR3 is CASSLVEGVSGANVLTF. CDR3 DNA: TGTGCCAGCAGCTTAGTCGAGGGGGTTTCCGGGGCCAACGTCCTGACTTTC.